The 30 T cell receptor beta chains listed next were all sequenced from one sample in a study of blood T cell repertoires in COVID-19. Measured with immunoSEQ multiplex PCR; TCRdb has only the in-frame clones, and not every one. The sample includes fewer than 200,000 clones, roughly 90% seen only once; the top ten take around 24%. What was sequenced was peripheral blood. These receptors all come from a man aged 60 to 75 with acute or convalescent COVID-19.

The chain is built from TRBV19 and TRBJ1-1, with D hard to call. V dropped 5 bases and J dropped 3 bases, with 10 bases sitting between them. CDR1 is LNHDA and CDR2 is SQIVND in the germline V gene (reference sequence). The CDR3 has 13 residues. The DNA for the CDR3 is TGTGCCAGTAGTGAGGACGGGGACACTGAAGCTTTCTTT. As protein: CASSEDGDTEAFF.

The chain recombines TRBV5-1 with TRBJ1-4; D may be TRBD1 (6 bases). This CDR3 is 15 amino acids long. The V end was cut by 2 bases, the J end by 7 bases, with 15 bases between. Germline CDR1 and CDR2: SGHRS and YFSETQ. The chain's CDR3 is CASSLGTLSGEKLFF. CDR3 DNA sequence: TGCGCCAGCAGCTTAGGGACACTGTCAGGTGAAAAACTGTTTTTT.

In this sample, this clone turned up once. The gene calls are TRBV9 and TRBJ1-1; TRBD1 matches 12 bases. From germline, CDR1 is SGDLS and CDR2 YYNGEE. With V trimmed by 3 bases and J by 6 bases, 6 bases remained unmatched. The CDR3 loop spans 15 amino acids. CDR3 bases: TGTGCCAGCAGCGAGGGACAGGGGGCGCAGTCTGAAGCTTTCTTT. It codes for CASSEGQGAQSEAFF.

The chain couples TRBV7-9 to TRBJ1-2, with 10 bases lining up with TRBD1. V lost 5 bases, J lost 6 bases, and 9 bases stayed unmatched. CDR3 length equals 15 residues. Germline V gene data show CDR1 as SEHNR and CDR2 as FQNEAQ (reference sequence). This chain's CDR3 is CASSPLTGGIDGYTF. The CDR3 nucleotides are TGTGCCAGCAGCCCCTTGACAGGGGGCATTGATGGCTACACCTTC.

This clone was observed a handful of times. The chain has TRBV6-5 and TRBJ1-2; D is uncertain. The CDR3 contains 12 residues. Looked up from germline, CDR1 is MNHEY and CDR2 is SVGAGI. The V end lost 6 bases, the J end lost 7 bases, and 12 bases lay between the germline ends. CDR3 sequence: CASSPGPRGYTF. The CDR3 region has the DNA TGTGCCAGCAGCCCCGGTCCACGTGGCTACACCTTC.

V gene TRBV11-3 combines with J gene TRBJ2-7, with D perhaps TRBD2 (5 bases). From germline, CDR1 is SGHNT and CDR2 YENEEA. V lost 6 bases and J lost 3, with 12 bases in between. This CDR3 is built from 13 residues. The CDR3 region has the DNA TGTGCCAGCAGGGGGAGCGGAGACTACGAGCAGTACTTC. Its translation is CASRGSGDYEQYF.

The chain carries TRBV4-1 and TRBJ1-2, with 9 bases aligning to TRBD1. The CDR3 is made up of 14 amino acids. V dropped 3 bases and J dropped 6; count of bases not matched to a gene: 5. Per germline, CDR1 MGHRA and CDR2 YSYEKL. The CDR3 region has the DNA TGCGCCAGCAGCCAGGAGGACAGGGGACATGGCTACACCTTC. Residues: CASSQEDRGHGYTF.

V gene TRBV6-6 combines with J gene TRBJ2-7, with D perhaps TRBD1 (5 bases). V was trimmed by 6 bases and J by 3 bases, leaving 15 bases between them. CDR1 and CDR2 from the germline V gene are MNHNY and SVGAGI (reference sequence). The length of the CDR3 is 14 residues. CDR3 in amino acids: CASSSRDFNYEQYV. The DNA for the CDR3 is TGTGCCAGCAGCTCCAGGGATTTTAACTACGAGCAGTACGTC.

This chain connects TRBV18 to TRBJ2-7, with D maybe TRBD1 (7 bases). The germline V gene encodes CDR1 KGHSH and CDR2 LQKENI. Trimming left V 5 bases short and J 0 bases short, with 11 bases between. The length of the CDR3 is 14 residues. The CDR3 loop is CASSRGDSSYEQYF. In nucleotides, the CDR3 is TGTGCCAGCTCAAGGGGGGACAGCTCCTACGAGCAGTACTTC.

This CDR3 is CASRGRGGDTQYF. DNA of the CDR3: TGTGCCAGCAGGGGGAGGGGAGGAGATACGCAGTATTTT. This rearrangement joins TRBV25-1 to TRBJ2-3, with 7 bases fitting TRBD2. Germline V CDR1 and CDR2: MGHDK, SYGVNS. The CDR3 sequence is 13 residues long. V shed 6 bases, J shed 5 bases, and the junction held 5 bases outside the gene matches.

The CDR3 loop reads CASSFRLSTDTQYF. The CDR3 DNA is TGTGCCAGCAGCTTTAGATTAAGCACAGATACGCAGTATTTT. The V gene is TRBV11-3, the J gene TRBJ2-3; D not certain. This CDR3 comprises 14 residues. The germline V and J ends were trimmed by 3 bases and 0 bases, with 7 bases remaining between them. Germline V gives CDR1 SGHNT, CDR2 YENEEA. Based on the CDR3 plus reference TRBV11-3 and TRBJ2-3, the full variable domain is EAGVVQSPRYKIIEKKQPVAFWCNPISGHNTLYWYLQNLGQGPELLIRYENEEAVDDSQLPKDRFSAERLKGVDSTLKIQPAELGDSAVYLCASSFRLSTDTQYFGPGTRLTVL.

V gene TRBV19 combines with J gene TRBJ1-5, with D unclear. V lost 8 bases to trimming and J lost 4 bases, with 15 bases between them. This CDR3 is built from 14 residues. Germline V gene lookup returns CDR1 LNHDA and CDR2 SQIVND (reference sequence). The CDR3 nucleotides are TGTGCCAGTGAGGAGGGATCAATGAATCAGCCCCAGCATTTT. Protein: CASEEGSMNQPQHF. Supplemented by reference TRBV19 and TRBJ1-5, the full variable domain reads DGGITQSPKYLFRKEGQNVTLSCEQNLNHDAMYWYRQDPGQGLRLIYYSQIVNDFQKGDIAEGYSVSREKKESFPLTVTSAQKNPTAFYLCASEEGSMNQPQHFGDGTRLSIL.

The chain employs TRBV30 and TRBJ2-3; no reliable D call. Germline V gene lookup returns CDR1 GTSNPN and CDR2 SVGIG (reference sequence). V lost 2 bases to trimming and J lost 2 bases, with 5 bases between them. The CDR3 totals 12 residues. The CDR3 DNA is TGTGCCTGGAGTCCCAACACAGATACGCAGTATTTT. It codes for CAWSPNTDTQYF. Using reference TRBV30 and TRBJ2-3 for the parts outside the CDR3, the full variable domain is SQTIHQWPATLVQPVGSPLSLECTVEGTSNPNLYWYRQAAGRGLQLLFYSVGIGQISSEVPQNLSASRPQDRQFILSSKKLLLSDSGFYLCAWSPNTDTQYFGPGTRLTVL.

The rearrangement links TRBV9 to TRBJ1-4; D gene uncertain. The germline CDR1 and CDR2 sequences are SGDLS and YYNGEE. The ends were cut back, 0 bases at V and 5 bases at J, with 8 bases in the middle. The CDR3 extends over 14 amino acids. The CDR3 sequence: CASSVGWLNEKLFF. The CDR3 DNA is TGTGCCAGCAGCGTAGGTTGGCTGAATGAAAAACTGTTTTTT.

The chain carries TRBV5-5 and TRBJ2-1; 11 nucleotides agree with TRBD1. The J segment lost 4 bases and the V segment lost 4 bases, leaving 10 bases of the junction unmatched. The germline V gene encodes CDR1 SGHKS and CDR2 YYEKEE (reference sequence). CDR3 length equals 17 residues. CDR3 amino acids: CASSRPIRDRGYNEQFF. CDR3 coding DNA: TGTGCCAGCAGCCGACCAATCCGGGACAGGGGGTACAATGAGCAGTTCTTC.

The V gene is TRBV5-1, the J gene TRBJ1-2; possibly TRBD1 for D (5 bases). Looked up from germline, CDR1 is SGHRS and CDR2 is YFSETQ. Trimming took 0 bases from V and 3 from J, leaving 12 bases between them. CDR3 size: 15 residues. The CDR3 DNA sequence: TGCGCCAGCAGCTTGGCCTCAGGGCTGGACTATGGCTACACCTTC. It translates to CASSLASGLDYGYTF.

The CDR3 loop is CASSEKGGGAYNEQFF. For the CDR3, the DNA is TGTGCCAGCAGTGAGAAGGGCGGGGGGGCCTACAATGAGCAGTTCTTC. V usage is TRBV6-1 and J usage is TRBJ2-1, with 9 bases aligning to TRBD2. V gave up 3 bases and J gave up 2 bases; unmatched junction bases: 5. This CDR3 spans 16 amino acids. From germline, CDR1 is MNHNS and CDR2 SASEGT.

For the CDR3, the DNA is TGCGCCAGCAGCCAAGCTCCATCGGGGAACACTGAAGCTTTCTTT. It codes for CASSQAPSGNTEAFF. This sequence joins TRBV4-1 and TRBJ1-1; D call uncertain. V lost 1 base and J lost 1, with 10 bases in between. Germline CDR1 and CDR2: MGHRA and YSYEKL. The CDR3 extends over 15 amino acids.

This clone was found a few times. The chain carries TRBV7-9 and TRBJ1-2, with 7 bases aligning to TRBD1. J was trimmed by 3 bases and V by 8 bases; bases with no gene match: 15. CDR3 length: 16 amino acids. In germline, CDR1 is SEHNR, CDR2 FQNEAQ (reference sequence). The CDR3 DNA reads TGTGCCAGCGAAACGACAACCGGGACAGTTGACTATGGCTACACCTTC. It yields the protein CASETTTGTVDYGYTF.

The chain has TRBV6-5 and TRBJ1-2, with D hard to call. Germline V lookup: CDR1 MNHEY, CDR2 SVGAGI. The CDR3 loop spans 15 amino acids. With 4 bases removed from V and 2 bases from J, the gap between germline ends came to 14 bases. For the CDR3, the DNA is TGTGCCAGCAGTTCCCCGGCCCAACAGAACTATGGCTACACCTTC. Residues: CASSSPAQQNYGYTF.

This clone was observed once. The CDR3 spells CASKGGAGNTIYF. CDR3 in DNA: TGTGCCAGCAAAGGGGGGGCTGGAAACACCATATATTTT. V is TRBV7-9 and J is TRBJ1-3; D possibly corresponds to TRBD1 (6 bases). Between the trimmed V and J ends, which lost 7 bases and 2 bases, there was a span of 9 bases. The CDR3 runs 13 residues. The germline CDR1 and CDR2 sequences are SEHNR and FQNEAQ (reference sequence).

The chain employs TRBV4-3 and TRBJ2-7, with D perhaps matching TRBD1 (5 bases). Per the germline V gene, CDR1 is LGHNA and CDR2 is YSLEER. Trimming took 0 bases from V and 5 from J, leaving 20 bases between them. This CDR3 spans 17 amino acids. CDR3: CASSQDISDTFGNEQYF. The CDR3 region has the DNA TGCGCCAGCAGCCAAGACATCTCGGACACCTTTGGGAACGAGCAGTACTTC.

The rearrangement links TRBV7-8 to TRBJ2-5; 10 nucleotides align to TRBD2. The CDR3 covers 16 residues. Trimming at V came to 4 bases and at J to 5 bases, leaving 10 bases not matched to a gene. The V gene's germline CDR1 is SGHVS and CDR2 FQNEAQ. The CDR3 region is CASSYLLAGVRETQYF. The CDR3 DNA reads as TGTGCCAGCAGCTACCTGCTAGCGGGAGTTCGGGAGACCCAGTACTTC.

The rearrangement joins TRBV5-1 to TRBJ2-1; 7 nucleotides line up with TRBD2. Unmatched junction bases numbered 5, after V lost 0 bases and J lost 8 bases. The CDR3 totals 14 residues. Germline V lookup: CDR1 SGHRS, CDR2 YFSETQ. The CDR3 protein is CASSLELARDEQFF. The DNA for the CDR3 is TGCGCCAGCAGCTTGGAACTAGCGCGAGATGAGCAGTTCTTC.

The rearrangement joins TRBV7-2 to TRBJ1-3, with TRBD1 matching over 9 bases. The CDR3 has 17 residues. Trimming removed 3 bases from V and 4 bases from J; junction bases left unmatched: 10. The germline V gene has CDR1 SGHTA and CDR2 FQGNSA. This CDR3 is CASSLAGTGFFGNTIYF. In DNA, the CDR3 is TGTGCCAGCAGCTTGGCCGGGACAGGGTTTTTCGGAAACACCATATATTTT.

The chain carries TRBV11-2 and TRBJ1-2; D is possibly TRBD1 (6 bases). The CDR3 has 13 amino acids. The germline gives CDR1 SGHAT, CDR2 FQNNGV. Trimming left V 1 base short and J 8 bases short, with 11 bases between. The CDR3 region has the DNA TGTGCCAGCAGCTTAGCAGGGGTTGGAGGCTACACCTTC. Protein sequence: CASSLAGVGGYTF.

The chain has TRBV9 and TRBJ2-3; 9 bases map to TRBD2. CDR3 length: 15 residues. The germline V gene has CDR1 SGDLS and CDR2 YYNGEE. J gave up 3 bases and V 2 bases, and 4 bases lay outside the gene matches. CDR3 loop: CASSVSGSGTDTQYF. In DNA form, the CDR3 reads TGTGCCAGCAGCGTTAGCGGGAGCGGGACAGATACGCAGTATTTT.

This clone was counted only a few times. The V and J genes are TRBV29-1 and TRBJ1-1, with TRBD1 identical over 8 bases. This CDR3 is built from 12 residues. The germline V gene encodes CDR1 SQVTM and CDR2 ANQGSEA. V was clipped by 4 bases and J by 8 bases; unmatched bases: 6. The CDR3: CSVGSGGLEAFF. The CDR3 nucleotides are TGCAGCGTTGGGTCAGGGGGCCTGGAAGCTTTCTTT. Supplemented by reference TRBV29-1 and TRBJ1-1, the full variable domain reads SAVISQKPSRDICQRGTSLTIQCQVDSQVTMMFWYRQQPGQSLTLIATANQGSEATYESGFVIDKFPISRPNLTFSTLTVSNMSPEDSSIYLCSVGSGGLEAFFGQGTRLTVV.

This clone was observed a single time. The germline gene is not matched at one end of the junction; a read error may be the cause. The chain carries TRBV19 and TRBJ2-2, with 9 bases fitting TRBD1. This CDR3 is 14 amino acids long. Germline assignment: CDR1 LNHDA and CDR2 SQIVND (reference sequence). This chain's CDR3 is CASSLTGGTGQLFF. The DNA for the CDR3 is TGTGCCAGTTCCCTTACAGGGGGCACCGGGCAGCTGTTTTTT.

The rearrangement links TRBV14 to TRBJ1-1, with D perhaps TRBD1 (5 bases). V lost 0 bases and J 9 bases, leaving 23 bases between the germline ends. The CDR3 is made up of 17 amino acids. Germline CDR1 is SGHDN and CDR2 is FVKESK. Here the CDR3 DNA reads TGTGCCAGCAGCCAAGATAGGGGAAATTGGAGGGAGGGTAAAGCTTTCTTT. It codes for CASSQDRGNWREGKAFF. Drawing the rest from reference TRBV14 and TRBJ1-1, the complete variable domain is EAGVTQFPSHSVIEKGQTVTLRCDPISGHDNLYWYRRVMGKEIKFLLHFVKESKQDESGMPNNRFLAERTGGTYSTLKVQPAELEDSGVYFCASSQDRGNWREGKAFFGQGTRLTVV.